This T cell receptor beta chain is drawn from a study of somatic mutations in cytotoxic T cells in rheumatoid arthritis. Whole-study results and caveats: Rising age went with increasing CD8+ clonality in rheumatoid arthritis patients; healthy controls showed no such increase. The antigen targets of the expanded CD8+ clones were unknown. For about an eighth of the 65 patients, a single CD8+ clone accounted for more than 20% of CD8+ cells.

The table came from immunoSEQ multiplex PCR; TCRdb's copy has only in-frame clones and leaves some out. The top ten hold roughly 15% of the sample, which has roughly 20,000 clones, 80% to 90% seen once. CD4+ cells and CD8+ cells were each obtained through positive magnetic bead selection, and their purity was assessed by flow cytometry. Regarding this clone: Antigen specificity is unknown.

This CDR3 contains 17 residues. The ends were cut back, 0 bases at V and 4 bases at J, with 17 bases in the middle. The germline V gene encodes CDR1 MNHNS and CDR2 SASEGT. The receptor's source is a man aged 40-49 years in good health. V usage is TRBV6-1 and J usage is TRBJ2-3, with D perhaps given as TRBD1 or TRBD2 (6 bases each). The sample taken for sequencing was CD8+ T cells sorted from blood. The DNA for the CDR3 is TGTGCCAGCAGTGAAGCCCTTACCAGGGGAGGTGCAGATACGCAGTATTTT. Translating gives CASSEALTRGGADTQYF.